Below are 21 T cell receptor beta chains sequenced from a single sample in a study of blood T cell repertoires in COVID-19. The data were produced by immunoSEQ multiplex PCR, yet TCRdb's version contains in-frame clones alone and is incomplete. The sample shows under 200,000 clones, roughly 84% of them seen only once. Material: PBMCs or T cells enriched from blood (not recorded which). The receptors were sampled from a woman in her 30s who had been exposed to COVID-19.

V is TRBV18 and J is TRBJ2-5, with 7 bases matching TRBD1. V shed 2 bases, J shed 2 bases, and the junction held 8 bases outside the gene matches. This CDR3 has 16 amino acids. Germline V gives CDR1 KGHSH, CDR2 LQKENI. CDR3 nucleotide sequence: TGTGCCAGCTCACCAGAAGACAGGGAGAGTCAAGAGACCCAGTACTTC. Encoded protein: CASSPEDRESQETQYF.

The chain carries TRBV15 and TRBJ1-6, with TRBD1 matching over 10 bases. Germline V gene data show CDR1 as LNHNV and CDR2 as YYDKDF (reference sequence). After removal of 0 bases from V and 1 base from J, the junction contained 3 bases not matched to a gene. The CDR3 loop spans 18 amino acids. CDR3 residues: CATSRDGQGESYNSPLHF. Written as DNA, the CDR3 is TGTGCCACCAGCAGAGATGGACAGGGGGAGTCCTATAATTCACCCCTCCACTTT.

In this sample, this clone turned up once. CDR3 sequence: CASSPWDFVTSPLHF. Written as DNA, the CDR3 is TGCGCCAGCAGCCCTTGGGACTTCGTCACTTCACCCCTCCACTTT. The V and J genes are TRBV5-1 and TRBJ1-6, with a possible D match to TRBD1 (5 bases). The germline CDR1 and CDR2 sequences are SGHRS and YFSETQ. The CDR3 has 15 amino acids. Trimming took off 4 bases at V and 9 bases at J, with 17 bases between the two ends.

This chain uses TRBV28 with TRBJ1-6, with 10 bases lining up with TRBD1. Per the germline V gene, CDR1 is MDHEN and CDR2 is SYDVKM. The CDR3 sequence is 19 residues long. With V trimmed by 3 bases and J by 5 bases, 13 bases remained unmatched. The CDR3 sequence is CASSLGYRTGGFDNSPLHF. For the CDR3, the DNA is TGTGCCAGCAGTTTGGGCTACCGGACAGGGGGTTTTGATAATTCACCCCTCCACTTT.

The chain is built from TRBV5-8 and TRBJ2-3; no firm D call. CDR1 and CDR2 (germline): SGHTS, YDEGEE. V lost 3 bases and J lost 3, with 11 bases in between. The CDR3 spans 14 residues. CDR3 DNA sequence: TGTGCCAGCAGCTACTTCGAACTTACAGATACGCAGTATTTT. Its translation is CASSYFELTDTQYF.

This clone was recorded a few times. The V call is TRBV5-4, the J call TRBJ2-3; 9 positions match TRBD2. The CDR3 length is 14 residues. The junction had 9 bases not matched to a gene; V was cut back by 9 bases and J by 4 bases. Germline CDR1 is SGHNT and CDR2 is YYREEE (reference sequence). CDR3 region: CATRGSGGPDTQYF. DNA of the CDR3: TGTGCCACCAGGGGTAGCGGGGGACCAGATACGCAGTATTTT.

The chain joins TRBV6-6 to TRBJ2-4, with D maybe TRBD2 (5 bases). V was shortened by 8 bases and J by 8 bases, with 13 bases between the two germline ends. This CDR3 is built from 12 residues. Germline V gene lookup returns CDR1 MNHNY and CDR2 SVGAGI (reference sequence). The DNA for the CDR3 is TGTGCCAGCTCCGCGGGTGTGGACATTCAGTACTTC. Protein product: CASSAGVDIQYF.

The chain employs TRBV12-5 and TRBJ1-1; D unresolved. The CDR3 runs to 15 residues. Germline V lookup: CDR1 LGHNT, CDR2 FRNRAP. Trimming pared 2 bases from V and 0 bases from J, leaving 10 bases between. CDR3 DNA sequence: TGTGCTAGTGGTTTGAGAGGGCTTGTGAACACTGAAGCTTTCTTT. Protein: CASGLRGLVNTEAFF.

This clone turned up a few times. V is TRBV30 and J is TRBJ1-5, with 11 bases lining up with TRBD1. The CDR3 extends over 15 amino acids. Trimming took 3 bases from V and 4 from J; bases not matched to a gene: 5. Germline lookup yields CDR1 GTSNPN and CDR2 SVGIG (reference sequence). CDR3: CAWRAGTGGNQPQHF. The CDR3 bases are TGTGCCTGGAGAGCCGGGACAGGGGGGAATCAGCCCCAGCATTTT. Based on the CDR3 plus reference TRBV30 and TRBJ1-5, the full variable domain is SQTIHQWPATLVQPVGSPLSLECTVEGTSNPNLYWYRQAAGRGLQLLFYSVGIGQISSEVPQNLSASRPQDRQFILSSKKLLLSDSGFYLCAWRAGTGGNQPQHFGDGTRLSIL.

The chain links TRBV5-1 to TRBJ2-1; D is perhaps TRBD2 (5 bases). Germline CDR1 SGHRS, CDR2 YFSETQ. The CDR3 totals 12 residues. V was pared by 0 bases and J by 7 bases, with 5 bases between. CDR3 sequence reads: CASSLAGNEQFF. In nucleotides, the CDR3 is TGCGCCAGCAGCTTGGCGGGGAATGAGCAGTTCTTC.

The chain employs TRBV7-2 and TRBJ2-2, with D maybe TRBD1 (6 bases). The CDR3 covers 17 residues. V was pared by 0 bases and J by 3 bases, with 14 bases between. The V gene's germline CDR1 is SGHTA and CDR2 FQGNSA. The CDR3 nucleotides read TGTGCCAGCAGCTTAGCGGGTAGGGGGTCGGACACCGGGGAGCTGTTTTTT. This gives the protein CASSLAGRGSDTGELFF.

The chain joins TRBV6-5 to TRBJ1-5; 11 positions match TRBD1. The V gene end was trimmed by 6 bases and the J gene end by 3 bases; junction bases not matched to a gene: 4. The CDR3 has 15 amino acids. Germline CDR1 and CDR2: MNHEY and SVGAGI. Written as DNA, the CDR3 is TGTGCCAGCAGGAGGGACAGGGGGGACAATCAGCCCCAGCATTTT. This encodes CASRRDRGDNQPQHF.

In DNA, the CDR3 is TGTGCCAGCAGTGCACAACCGGGACTAGCGGACACAGATACGCAGTATTTT. Its protein product is CASSAQPGLADTDTQYF. The chain uses TRBV27 and TRBJ2-3; 11 bases line up with TRBD2. The CDR3 loop spans 17 amino acids. Trimming took 5 bases from V and 2 from J; bases not matched to a gene: 9. CDR1 MNHEY and CDR2 SMNVEV come from the germline V gene (reference sequence).

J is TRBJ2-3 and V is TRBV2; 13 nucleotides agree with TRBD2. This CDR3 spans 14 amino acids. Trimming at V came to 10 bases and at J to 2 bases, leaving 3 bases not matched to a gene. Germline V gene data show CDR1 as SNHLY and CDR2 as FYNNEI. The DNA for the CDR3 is TGTGCCACGGGACTAGCGGGGACCACAGATACGCAGTATTTT. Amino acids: CATGLAGTTDTQYF. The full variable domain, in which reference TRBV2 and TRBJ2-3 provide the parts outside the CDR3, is EPEVTQTPSHQVTQMGQEVILRCVPISNHLYFYWYRQILGQKVEFLVSFYNNEISEKSEIFDDQFSVERPDGSNFTLKIRSTKLEDSAMYFCATGLAGTTDTQYFGPGTRLTVL.

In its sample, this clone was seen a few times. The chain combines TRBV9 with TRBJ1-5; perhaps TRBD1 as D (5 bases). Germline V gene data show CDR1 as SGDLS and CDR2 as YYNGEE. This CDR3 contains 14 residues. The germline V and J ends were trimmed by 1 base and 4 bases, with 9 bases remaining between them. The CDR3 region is CASSVWGGNQPQHF. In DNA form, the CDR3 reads TGTGCCAGCAGCGTATGGGGCGGAAATCAGCCCCAGCATTTT.

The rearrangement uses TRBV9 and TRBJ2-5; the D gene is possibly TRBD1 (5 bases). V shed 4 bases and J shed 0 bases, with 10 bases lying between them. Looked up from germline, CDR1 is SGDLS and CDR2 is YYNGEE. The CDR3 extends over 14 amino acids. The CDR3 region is CASSKGSYQETQYF. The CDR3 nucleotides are TGTGCCAGCAGCAAGGGGTCTTACCAAGAGACCCAGTACTTC.

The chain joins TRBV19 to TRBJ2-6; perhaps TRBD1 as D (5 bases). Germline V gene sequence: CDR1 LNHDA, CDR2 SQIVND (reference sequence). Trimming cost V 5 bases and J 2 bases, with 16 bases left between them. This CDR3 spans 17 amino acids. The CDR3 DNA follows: TGTGCCAGTAGTGTACAAAGTTCAGGGACTGGGGCCAACGTCCTGACTTTC. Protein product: CASSVQSSGTGANVLTF.

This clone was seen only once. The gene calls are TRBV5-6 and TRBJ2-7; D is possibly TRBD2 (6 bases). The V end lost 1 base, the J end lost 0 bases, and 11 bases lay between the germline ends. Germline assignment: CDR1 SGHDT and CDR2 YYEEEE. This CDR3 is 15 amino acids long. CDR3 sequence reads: CASSLQDYYSYEQYF. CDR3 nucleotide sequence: TGTGCCAGCAGCTTGCAGGACTATTACTCCTACGAGCAGTACTTC.

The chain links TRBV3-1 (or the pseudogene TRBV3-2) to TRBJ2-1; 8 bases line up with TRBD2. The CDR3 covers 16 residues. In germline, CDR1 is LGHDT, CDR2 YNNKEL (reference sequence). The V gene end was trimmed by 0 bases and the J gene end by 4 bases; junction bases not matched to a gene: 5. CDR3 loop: CASSQESRGDYNEQFF. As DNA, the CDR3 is TGTGCCAGCAGCCAAGAGTCGCGGGGGGATTACAATGAGCAGTTCTTC.

The CDR3 DNA reads as TGTGCCATCAGTGGGGAGACAGGGTACCATGAAAAACTGTTTTTT. This encodes CAISGETGYHEKLFF. The chain combines TRBV10-3 with TRBJ1-4; 7 bases map to TRBD1. CDR3 size: 15 residues. Trimming removed 4 bases from V and 6 bases from J; junction bases left unmatched: 8. Germline CDR1 reads ENHRY; CDR2 reads SYGVKD.

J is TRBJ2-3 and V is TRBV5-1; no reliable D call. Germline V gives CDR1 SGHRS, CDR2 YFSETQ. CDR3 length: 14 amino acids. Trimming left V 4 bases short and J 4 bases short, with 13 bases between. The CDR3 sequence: CASSLEINADTQYF. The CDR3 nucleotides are TGCGCCAGCAGCCTAGAAATCAACGCAGATACGCAGTATTTT.